This T cell receptor (beta chain) was retrieved from a study of graft-versus-host responses after intestinal transplantation (dated by TCRdb to the early 2020s). Looking at the study overall: Recipients received multivisceral, liver-intestinal, or isolated intestinal transplants. Anti-thymocyte globulin induction was given to all recipients, followed by maintenance tacrolimus and steroids for approximately three years. Bulk TCR-beta CDR3 sequencing was used to track graft-versus-host and host-versus-graft alloreactive T cell clones in the graft, circulation and bone marrow after intestinal transplantation. Alloreactive clones were identified by sequencing pre-transplant mixed lymphocyte reaction products and comparing them with unstimulated pre-transplant donor and recipient T cells. The cohort enrolled about two dozen intestinal transplant recipients including one retransplant, and a few patients lacking pretransplant specimens were excluded. Donor T cell macrochimerism was defined as a peak of at least 4% donor T cells among recipient peripheral blood mononuclear cells. Samples from a few later patients were sequenced in-house on an Illumina MiSeq with MiXCR processing rather than by the commercial service.

The receptor library was made with the immunoSEQ multiplex PCR assay. For most patients, genomic DNA was isolated using the Qiagen DNeasy Blood and Tissue Kit and was shipped frozen to Adaptive Biotechnologies for TCR sequencing. Adaptive Biotechnologies carried out high-throughput TCR-beta CDR3 sequencing of genomic DNA for most patients. For the original study's pipeline: Adaptive's ImmunoSEQ software was the source of the TCR sequencing data for roughly 19 patients, while three other patients were processed with MiXCR and VDJtools. To correct CD4 versus CD8 sorting errors, any sequence found in both subsets at a frequency ratio below 5:1 was removed. Because the origin of CDR3 nucleotide sequences shared between donor and recipient could not be assigned, those sequences were removed. To count as alloreactive, a clone needed at least 2-fold expansion over unstimulated cells and a minimum CFSE-low frequency of 0.002% (template counts) or 0.001% (read counts). Clones were considered mappable if detected in sequenced pre-transplant spleen, lymph node, or MLR CFSE-low populations of the donor or recipient. Cumulative frequency of alloreactive clones was calculated as a percentage of all sequences weighted by copy number. TCRdb's version of the immuneACCESS table is confined to in-frame rearrangements and falls short of the full clone set. An unresolved V gene accounts for under half of the shortfall where checked; the remainder is of unknown origin. The DNA gave D and trimming, while V, J and clone size come from that table. The sample table shows approximately 110,000 clones, and approximately 93% are seen once. In total, the top ten clones hold 1% to 1.5% of the sample.

What this sample's time point label stands for: cells obtained before transplantation from donor or recipient. CD3+CD4+ and CD3+CD8+ populations were FACS-sorted from unstimulated pre-transplant donor and recipient cells taken from spleen or lymph nodes. Of note for this clone: Its antigen is still unknown. No base quality values were provided; no much bigger clone lies one nucleotide off.

Study-wide conclusions, independent of this receptor: GvH clones were detected in recipient bone marrow, and some appeared earlier in ileal mucosa or blood, consistent with an intestinal mucosal origin. In patients with donor T cell macrochimerism, the allografts had high GvH to HvG T cell clonal ratios. Conclusions were limited by the relatively low number and heterogeneity of intestinal transplant patients. Early after transplant, declines in HvG clones were associated with peak levels of circulating GvH clones.

The clonotype comes from a human donor who was the organ donor for an intestinal transplant. This specimen consisted of unstimulated CD8+ T cells sorted from spleen or lymph node cells, obtained before transplant.

The DNA sequence is given as TGTGCCAGCAGCTTGAGATCACAAAATGAAAAACTGTTTTTT. The encoded protein is CASSLRSQNEKLFF. This sequence uses TRBV13 and TRBJ1-4; no D gene can be assigned with confidence. Measured from the cysteine to the phenylalanine, the CDR3 is 14 residues long. Only the CDR3 part of the read is kept: 42 bases, read in frame from the first base. V and J are truncated by 3 bases and 5 bases respectively, leaving an intervening sequence of 10 bases. From the germline V gene (reference sequence), CDR1 is PRHDT and CDR2 is FYEKMQ.